Here is one T cell receptor beta chain with its context. The sample originates from a study of blood T cell repertoires in COVID-19. Study summary: Sites in the United States, Italy and Spain provided acute and convalescent COVID-19 samples. T cells, B-cell-depleted T cells, or PBMCs supplied cDNA or gDNA.

As processed by the authors: Using reference gene primer amplification, nucleated cell counts were estimated. Profiled with immunoSEQ multiplex PCR; TCRdb holds only in-frame clones, not every one. That table gives V, J and clone size, and the DNA gave D and trimming. The repertoire consists of about 220,000 clones, with approximately 80% occurring once and the leading ten covering 3% to 4%. The germline V gene encodes CDR1 SGHTA and CDR2 FQGNSA. The V segment lost 8 bases and the J segment 9 bases; nucleotides outside the gene matches: 5. This CDR3 spans 12 amino acids. Cohorts were based on clinical histories the participants reported.

This TCR derives from a woman in her sixties or seventies who had recovered from COVID-19. Sequencing was carried out using PBMCs or T cells enriched from blood (not recorded which). This chain links TRBV7-2 with TRBJ2-7, with 12 bases aligning to TRBD2. CDR3 loop: CASHGLAGRQYF. CDR3 nucleotides: TGTGCCAGCCATGGACTAGCGGGGCGGCAGTACTTC.